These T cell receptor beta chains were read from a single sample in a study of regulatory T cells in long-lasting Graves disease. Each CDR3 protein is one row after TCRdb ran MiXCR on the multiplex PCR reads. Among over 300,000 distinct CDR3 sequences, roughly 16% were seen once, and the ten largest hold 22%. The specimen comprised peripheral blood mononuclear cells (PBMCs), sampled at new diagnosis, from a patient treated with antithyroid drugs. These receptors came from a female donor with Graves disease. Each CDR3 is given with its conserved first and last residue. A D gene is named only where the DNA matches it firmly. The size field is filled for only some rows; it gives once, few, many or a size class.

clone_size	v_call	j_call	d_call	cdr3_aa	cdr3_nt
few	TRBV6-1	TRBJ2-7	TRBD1	CASSPGGASPYEQYF	TGTGCCAGCAGTCCAGGGGGCGCGTCCCCCTACGAGCAGTACTTC
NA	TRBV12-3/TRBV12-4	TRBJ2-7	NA	CASSLLTRERNEQYF	TGTGCCAGCAGCCTCCTTACACGAGAGAGGAACGAGCAGTACTTC
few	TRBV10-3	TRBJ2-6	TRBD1	CAISSDRVLSGANVLTF	TGTGCCATCAGTTCGGACAGGGTTCTCTCTGGGGCCAACGTCCTGACTTTC
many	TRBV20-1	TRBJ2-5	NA	CSAPGWAGLQETQYF	TGCAGTGCCCCGGGGTGGGCAGGGCTACAAGAGACCCAGTACTTC
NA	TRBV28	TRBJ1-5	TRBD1	CASSLGQGTDQPQHF	TGTGCCAGCAGTTTAGGACAGGGGACGGATCAGCCCCAGCATTTT
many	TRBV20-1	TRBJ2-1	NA	CSAAILGSYNEQFF	TGCAGTGCAGCGATATTGGGCTCCTACAATGAGCAGTTCTTC
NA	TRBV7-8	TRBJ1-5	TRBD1	CASSAGQGGQPQHF	TGTGCCAGCAGCGCCGGACAGGGGGGCCAGCCCCAGCATTTT
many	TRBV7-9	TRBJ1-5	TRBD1	CASSPNPPGQGYHQPQHF	TGTGCCAGCAGCCCCAACCCGCCGGGACAGGGGTATCATCAGCCCCAGCATTTT
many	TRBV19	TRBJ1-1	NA	CASSQKGHSNTEAFF	TGTGCCAGTAGTCAAAAGGGACACTCGAACACTGAAGCTTTCTTT
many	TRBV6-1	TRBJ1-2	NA	CASSASVGYGYTF	TGTGCCAGCAGCGCCAGTGTGGGGTATGGCTACACCTTC
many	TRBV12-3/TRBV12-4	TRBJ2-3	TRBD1	CASSQLKTGGLSTDTQYF	TGTGCCAGCAGTCAACTGAAGACAGGGGGCCTTAGCACAGATACGCAGTATTTT
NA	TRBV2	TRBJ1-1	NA	CASRATGSTEAFF	TGTGCCAGCAGAGCCACAGGTAGCACTGAAGCTTTCTTT
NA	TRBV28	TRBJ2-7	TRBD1	CASSLSNDILTGTGSPYEQYF	TGTGCCAGCAGTTTATCCAATGATATCCTGACCGGGACAGGATCTCCCTACGAGCAGTACTTC
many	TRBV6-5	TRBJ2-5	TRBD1	CASSYPTLQGQAEETQYF	TGTGCCAGCAGTTACCCCACCCTACAGGGACAGGCAGAAGAGACCCAGTACTTC
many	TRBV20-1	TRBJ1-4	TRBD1	CSARDLDRGNEKLFF	TGCAGTGCTAGGGACTTGGACAGGGGTAATGAAAAACTGTTTTTT
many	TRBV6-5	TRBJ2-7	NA	CASSYSRGYEQYF	TGTGCCAGCAGTTACTCTCGGGGATACGAGCAGTACTTC
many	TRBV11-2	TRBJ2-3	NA	CASSLEYPDTQYF	TGTGCCAGCAGCTTAGAGTACCCCGATACGCAGTATTTT
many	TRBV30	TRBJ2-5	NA	CAWSRERGETQYF	TGTGCCTGGAGTAGAGAGAGGGGAGAGACCCAGTACTTC
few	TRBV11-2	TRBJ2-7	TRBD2	CASSHQSASGSYEQYF	TGTGCCAGCAGCCACCAATCGGCTAGCGGGAGCTACGAGCAGTACTTC
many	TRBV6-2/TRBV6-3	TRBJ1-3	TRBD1	CASSDRVPGNTIYF	TGTGCCAGCAGTGACAGGGTACCTGGAAACACCATATATTTT
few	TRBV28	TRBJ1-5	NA	CASSVGVVRDQPQHF	TGTGCCAGCAGCGTAGGAGTCGTGCGGGACCAGCCCCAGCATTTT
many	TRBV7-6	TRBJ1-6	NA	CASSLSEGQGSPLHF	TGTGCCAGCAGCTTATCGGAGGGGCAAGGGTCACCCCTCCACTTT
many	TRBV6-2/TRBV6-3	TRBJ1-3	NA	CASSLLDSGNTIYF	TGTGCCAGCAGTTTATTAGACTCTGGAAACACCATATATTTT
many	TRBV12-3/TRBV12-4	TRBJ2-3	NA	CASSLGVSPDTQYF	TGTGCCAGCAGTTTGGGGGTGAGTCCAGATACGCAGTATTTT
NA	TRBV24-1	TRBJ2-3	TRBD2	CATSGRATDTQYF	TGTGCCACCAGCGGGAGGGCAACAGATACGCAGTATTTT
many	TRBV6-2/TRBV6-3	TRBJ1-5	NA	CASSYSATGPQPQHF	TGTGCCAGCAGTTACAGCGCAACTGGTCCTCAGCCCCAGCATTTT
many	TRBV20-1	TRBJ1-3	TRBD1	CSARDRVAGNTIYF	TGCAGTGCTAGGGACAGGGTTGCTGGAAACACCATATATTTT
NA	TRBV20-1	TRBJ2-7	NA	CSAKNPHDEQYF	TGCAGTGCTAAAAACCCTCACGACGAGCAGTACTTC
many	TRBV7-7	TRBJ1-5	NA	CASSETNLNQPQHF	TGTGCTAGCAGCGAAACTAACCTAAATCAGCCCCAGCATTTT
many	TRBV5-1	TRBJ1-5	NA	CASSLGGMGNQPQHF	TGCGCCAGCAGCTTGGGAGGCATGGGCAATCAGCCCCAGCATTTT
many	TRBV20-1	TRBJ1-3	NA	CSARDRITGLNSGNTIYF	TGCAGTGCTAGAGATCGAATAACGGGCCTTAACTCTGGAAACACCATATATTTT
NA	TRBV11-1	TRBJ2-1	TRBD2	CASSFGGSTYNEQFF	TGTGCCAGCAGCTTTGGCGGGAGCACCTACAATGAGCAGTTCTTC
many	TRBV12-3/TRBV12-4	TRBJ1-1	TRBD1	CASSYPGGLGTEAFF	TGTGCCAGCAGTTATCCAGGGGGCTTAGGCACTGAAGCTTTCTTT
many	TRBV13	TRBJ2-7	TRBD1	CASSPTLGTGEEQYF	TGTGCCAGCAGCCCTACACTCGGGACAGGGGAAGAGCAGTACTTC
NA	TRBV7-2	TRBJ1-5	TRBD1	CASSLVQGANQPQHF	TGTGCCAGCAGCTTAGTGCAGGGGGCGAATCAGCCCCAGCATTTT
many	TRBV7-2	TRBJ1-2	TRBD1	CASSLDVLDYGTGHPPNYGYTF	TGTGCCAGCAGCTTAGATGTTTTGGATTACGGGACAGGGCATCCTCCCAACTATGGCTACACCTTC
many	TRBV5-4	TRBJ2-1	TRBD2	CASSPMTSGSYDEQFF	TGTGCCAGCAGCCCCATGACTAGCGGGAGTTATGATGAGCAGTTCTTC
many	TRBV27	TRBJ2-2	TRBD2	CASSPFSSGRALAGELFF	TGTGCCAGCAGCCCCTTTTCTAGCGGGAGGGCCTTGGCCGGGGAGCTGTTTTTT
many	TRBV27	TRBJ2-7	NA	CASSLSKAGSYEQYF	TGTGCCAGCAGTTTATCTAAGGCAGGGTCGTACGAGCAGTACTTC
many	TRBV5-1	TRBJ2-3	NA	CASSNSGTDTQYF	TGCGCCAGCAGCAACAGTGGCACAGATACGCAGTATTTT
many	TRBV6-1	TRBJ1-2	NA	CASTPDGNYGYTF	TGTGCCAGCACCCCGGACGGGAACTATGGCTACACCTTC
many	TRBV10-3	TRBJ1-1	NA	CAISGKGNTEAFF	TGTGCCATCAGTGGCAAGGGGAACACTGAAGCTTTCTTT
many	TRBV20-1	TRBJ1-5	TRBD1	CSARGRQGIDQPQHF	TGCAGTGCTAGAGGGAGACAGGGTATAGATCAGCCCCAGCATTTT
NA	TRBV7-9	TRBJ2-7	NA	CASSPRNYRGPYEQYF	TGTGCCAGCAGCCCCCGAAACTATAGAGGCCCCTACGAGCAGTACTTC
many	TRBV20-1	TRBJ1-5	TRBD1	CSASPPPDRDYNQPQHF	TGCAGTGCTAGTCCCCCCCCGGACAGGGATTACAATCAGCCCCAGCATTTT
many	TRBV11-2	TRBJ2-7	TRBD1	CASSSGPRTGDRYEQYF	TGTGCCAGCAGCTCAGGCCCCCGGACAGGGGATCGGTACGAGCAGTACTTC
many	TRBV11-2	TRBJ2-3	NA	CASSLDGGAAQYF	TGTGCCAGCAGCTTAGACGGTGGCGCGGCGCAGTATTTT
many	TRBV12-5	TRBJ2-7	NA	CASAMGMREQYF	TGTGCTAGTGCCATGGGGATGAGGGAGCAGTACTTC
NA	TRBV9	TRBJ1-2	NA	CASRRTEYGYTF	TGTGCCAGCAGGAGGACGGAATATGGCTACACCTTC
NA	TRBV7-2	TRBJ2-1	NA	CASRLSPGGGSEQFF	TGTGCCAGCAGACTATCCCCCGGCGGGGGCAGTGAGCAGTTCTTC
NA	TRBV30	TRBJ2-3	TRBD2	CAWSRGAGGPTDTQYF	TGTGCCTGGAGCCGGGGAGCGGGAGGGCCAACAGATACGCAGTATTTT
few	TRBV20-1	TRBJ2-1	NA	CSVDGLRTSYNEQFF	TGCAGTGTGGATGGCCTACGGACCTCCTACAATGAGCAGTTCTTC